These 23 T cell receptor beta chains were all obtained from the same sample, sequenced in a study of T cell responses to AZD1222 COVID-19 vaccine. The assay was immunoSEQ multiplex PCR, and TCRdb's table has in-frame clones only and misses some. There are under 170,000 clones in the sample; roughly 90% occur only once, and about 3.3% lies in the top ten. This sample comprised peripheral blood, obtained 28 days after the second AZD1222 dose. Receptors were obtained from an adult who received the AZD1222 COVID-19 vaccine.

As DNA, the CDR3 is TGTGCCAGCAGCGTAGGCGGAGGGGGGTATAATTCACCCCTCCACTTT. Residues: CASSVGGGGYNSPLHF. The rearrangement links TRBV9 to TRBJ1-6, with D tentatively TRBD1 (6 bases). The V end was cut by 0 bases, the J end by 4 bases, with 11 bases between. The CDR3 is 16 amino acids. In germline, CDR1 is SGDLS, CDR2 YYNGEE. Using reference TRBV9 and TRBJ1-6 for the parts outside the CDR3, the full variable domain is DSGVTQTPKHLITATGQRVTLRCSPRSGDLSVYWYQQSLDQGLQFLIQYYNGEERAKGNILERFSAQQFPDLHSELNLSSLELGDSALYFCASSVGGGGYNSPLHFGNGTRLTVT.

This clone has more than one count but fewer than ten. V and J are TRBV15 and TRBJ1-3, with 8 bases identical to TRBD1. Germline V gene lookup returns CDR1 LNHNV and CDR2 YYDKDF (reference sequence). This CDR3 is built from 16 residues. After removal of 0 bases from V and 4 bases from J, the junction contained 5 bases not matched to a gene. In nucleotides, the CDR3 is TGTGCCACCAGCAGAGACAGGGGGCGAGGAGGAAACACCATATATTTT. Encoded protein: CATSRDRGRGGNTIYF. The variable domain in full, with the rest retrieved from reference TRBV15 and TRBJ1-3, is DAMVIQNPRYQVTQFGKPVTLSCSQTLNHNVMYWYQQKSSQAPKLLFHYYDKDFNNEADTPDNFQSRRPNTSFCFLDIRSPGLGDTAMYLCATSRDRGRGGNTIYFGEGSWLTVV.

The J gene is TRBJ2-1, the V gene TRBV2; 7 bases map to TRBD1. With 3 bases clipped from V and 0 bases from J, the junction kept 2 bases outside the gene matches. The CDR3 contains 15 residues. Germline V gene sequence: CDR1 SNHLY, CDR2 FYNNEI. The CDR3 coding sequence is TGTGCCAGCAGTGACAGGACAGGCTCCTACAATGAGCAGTTCTTC. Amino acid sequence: CASSDRTGSYNEQFF.

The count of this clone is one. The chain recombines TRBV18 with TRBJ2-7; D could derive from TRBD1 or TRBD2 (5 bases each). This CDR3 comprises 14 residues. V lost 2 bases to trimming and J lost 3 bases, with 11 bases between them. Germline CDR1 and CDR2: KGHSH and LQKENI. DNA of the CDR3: TGTGCCAGCTCACCAATGGGACGGAGCTACGAGCAGTACTTC. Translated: CASSPMGRSYEQYF.

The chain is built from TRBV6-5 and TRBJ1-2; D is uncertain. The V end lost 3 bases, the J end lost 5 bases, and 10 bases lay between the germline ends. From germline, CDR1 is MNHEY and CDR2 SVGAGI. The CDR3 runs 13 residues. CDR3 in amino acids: CASSYRKKYGYTF. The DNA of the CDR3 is TGTGCCAGCAGTTATCGAAAGAAATATGGCTACACCTTC.

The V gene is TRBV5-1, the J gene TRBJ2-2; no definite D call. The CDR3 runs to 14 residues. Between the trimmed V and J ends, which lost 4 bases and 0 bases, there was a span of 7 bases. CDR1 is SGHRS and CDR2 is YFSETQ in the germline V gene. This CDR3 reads CASSPEPNTGELFF. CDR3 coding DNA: TGCGCCAGCAGCCCGGAACCGAACACCGGGGAGCTGTTTTTT.

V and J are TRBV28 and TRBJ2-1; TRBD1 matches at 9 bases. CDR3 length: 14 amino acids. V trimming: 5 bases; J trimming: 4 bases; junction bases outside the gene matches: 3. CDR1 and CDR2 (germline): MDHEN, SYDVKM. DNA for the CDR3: TGTGCCAGCAGTCTGACAGGGGGGTACAATGAGCAGTTCTTC. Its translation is CASSLTGGYNEQFF.

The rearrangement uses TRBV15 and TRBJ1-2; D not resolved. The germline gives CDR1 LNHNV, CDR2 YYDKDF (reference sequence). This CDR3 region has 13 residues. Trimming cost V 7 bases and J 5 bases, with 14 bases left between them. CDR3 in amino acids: CATTPRGKYGYTF. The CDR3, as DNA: TGTGCCACCACCCCCAGAGGGAAGTATGGCTACACCTTC.

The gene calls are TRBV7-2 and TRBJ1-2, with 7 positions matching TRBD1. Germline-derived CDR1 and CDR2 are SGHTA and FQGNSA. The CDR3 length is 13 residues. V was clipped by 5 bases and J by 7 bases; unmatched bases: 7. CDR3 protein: CASSTQGEGGYTF. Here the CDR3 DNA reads TGTGCCAGCAGCACTCAGGGGGAGGGTGGCTACACCTTC.

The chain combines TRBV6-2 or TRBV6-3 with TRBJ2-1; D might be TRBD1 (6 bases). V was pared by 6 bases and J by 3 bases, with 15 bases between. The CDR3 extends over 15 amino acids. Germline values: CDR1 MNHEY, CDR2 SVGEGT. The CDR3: CASSFGTPRYNEQFF. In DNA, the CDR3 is TGTGCCAGCAGCTTCGGGACACCTCGCTACAATGAGCAGTTCTTC.

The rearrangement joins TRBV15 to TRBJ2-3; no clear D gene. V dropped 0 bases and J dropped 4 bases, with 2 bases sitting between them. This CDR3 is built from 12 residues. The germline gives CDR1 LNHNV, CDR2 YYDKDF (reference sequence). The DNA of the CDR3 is TGTGCCACCAGCAGAGATCCAGATACGCAGTATTTT. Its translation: CATSRDPDTQYF.

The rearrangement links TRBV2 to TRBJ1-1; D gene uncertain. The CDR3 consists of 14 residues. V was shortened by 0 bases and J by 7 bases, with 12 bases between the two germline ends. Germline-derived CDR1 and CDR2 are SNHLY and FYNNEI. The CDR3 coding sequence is TGTGCCAGCAGTGAAGCGCTTCCGGGCAGTGAAGCTTTCTTT. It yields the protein CASSEALPGSEAFF.

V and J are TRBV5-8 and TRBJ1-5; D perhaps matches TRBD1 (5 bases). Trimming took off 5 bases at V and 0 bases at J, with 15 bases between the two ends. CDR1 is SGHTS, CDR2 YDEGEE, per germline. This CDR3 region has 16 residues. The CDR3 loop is CASSLRDLISNQPQHF. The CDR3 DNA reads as TGTGCCAGCAGTCTACGGGACCTAATTAGCAATCAGCCCCAGCATTTT.

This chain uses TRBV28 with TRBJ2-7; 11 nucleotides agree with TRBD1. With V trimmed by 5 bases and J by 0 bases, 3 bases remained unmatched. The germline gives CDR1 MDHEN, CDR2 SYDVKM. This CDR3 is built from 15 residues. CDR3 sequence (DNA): TGTGCCAGCAGTGGGGGGACAGGGGGCTCCTACGAGCAGTACTTC. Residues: CASSGGTGGSYEQYF.

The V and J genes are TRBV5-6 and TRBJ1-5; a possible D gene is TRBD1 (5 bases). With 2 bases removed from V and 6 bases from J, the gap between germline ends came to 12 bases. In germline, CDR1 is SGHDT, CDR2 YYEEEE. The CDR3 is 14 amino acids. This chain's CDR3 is CASSFSGTFQPQHF. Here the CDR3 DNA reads TGTGCCAGCAGCTTTTCAGGGACTTTTCAGCCCCAGCATTTT.

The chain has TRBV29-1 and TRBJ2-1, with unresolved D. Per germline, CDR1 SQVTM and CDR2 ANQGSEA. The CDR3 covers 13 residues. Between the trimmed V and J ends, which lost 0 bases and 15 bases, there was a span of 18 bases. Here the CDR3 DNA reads TGCAGCGTTGAAGACCCCTCTCGGACCAAGGGGTTCTTC. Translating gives CSVEDPSRTKGFF.

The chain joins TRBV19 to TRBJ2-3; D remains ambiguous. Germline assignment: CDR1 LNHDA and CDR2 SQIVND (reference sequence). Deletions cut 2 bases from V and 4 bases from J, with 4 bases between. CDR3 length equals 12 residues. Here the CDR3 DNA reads TGTGCCAGTAGTATAAGGGCAGATACGCAGTATTTT. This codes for CASSIRADTQYF.

CDR3 sequence reads: CASSWTGVGNTIYF. The DNA for the CDR3 is TGCGCCAGCAGCTGGACAGGGGTCGGAAACACCATATATTTT. This rearrangement joins TRBV5-1 to TRBJ1-3; 9 positions agree with TRBD1. The CDR3 covers 14 residues. The ends lost 3 bases at V and 4 bases at J; junction bases unmatched: 2. The germline gives CDR1 SGHRS, CDR2 YFSETQ.

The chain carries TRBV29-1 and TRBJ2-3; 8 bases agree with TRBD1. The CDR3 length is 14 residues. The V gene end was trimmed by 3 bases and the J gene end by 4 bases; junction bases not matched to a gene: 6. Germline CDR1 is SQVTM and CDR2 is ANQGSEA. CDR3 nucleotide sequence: TGCAGCGTTGAGCAGGGGGCAGTCCCAGATACGCAGTATTTT. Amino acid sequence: CSVEQGAVPDTQYF.

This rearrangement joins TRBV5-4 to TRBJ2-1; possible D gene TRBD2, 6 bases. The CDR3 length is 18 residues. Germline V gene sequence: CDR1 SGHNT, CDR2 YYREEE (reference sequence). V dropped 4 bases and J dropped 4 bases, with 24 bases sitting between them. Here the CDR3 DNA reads TGTGCCAGCAGCCCGGGGAGCGGGCGGGGTGGGGTTTACAATGAGCAGTTCTTC. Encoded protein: CASSPGSGRGGVYNEQFF.

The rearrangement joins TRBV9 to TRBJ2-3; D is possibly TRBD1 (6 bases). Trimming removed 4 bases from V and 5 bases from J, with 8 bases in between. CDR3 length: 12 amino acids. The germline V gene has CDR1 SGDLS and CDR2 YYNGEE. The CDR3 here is CASSLQGDTQYF. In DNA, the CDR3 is TGTGCCAGCAGCCTACAGGGAGATACGCAGTATTTT.

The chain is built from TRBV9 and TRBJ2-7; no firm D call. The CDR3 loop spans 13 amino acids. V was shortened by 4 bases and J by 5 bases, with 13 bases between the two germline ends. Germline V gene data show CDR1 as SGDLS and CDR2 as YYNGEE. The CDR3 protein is CASSIRTTDEQYF. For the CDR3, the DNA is TGTGCCAGCAGCATCCGGACGACCGACGAGCAGTACTTC.

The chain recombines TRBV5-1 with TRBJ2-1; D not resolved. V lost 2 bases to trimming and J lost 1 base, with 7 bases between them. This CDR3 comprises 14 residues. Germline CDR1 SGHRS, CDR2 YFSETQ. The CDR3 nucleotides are TGCGCCAGCAGCTTTCCCGATTCCTACAATGAGCAGTTCTTC. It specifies CASSFPDSYNEQFF.